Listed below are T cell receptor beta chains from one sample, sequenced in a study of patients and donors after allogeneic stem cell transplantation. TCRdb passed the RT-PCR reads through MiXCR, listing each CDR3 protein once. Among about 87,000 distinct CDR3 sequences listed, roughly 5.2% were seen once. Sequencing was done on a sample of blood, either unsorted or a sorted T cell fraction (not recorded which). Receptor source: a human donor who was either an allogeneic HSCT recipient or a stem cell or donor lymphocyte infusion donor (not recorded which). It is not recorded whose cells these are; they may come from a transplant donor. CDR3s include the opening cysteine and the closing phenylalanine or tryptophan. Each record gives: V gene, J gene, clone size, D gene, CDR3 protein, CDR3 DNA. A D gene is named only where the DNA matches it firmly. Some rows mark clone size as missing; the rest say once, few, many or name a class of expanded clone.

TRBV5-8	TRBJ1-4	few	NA	CASSLDGEKLFF	TGTGCCAGCAGCTTGGATGGTGAAAAACTGTTTTTT
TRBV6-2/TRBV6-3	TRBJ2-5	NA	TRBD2	CASSYTTSSKTQYF	TGTGCCAGCAGTTACACGACTAGCTCAAAGACCCAGTACTTC
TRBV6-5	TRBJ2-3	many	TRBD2	CASSSSIAGATPNTQYF	TGTGCCAGCAGTTCCTCGATAGCGGGGGCCACGCCAAATACGCAGTATTTT
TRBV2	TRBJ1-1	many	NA	CASSETGKNTEAFF	TGTGCCAGCAGTGAAACGGGCAAGAACACTGAAGCTTTCTTT
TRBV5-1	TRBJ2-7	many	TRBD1	CASSLAGTGVGGYEQYF	TGCGCCAGCAGCTTGGCCGGGACAGGGGTTGGTGGCTACGAGCAGTACTTC
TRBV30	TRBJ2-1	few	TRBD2	CAGGSGRAGREDEQFF	TGTGCCGGAGGGAGCGGGAGGGCTGGACGGGAAGATGAGCAGTTCTTC
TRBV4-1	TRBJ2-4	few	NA	CASSQDADSTYGGKNIQYF	TGCGCCAGCAGCCAAGATGCGGACAGCACGTACGGGGGCAAAAACATTCAGTACTTC
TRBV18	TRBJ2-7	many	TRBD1	CASSPEVIRTGAYEQYF	TGTGCCAGCTCACCAGAGGTAATTCGGACAGGAGCCTACGAGCAGTACTTC
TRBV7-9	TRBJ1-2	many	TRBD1	CASSTGQGESYGYTF	TGTGCCAGCAGCACGGGACAGGGAGAGAGCTATGGCTACACCTTC
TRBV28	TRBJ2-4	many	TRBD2	CASSPSGGTIQYF	TGTGCCAGCAGTCCCTCGGGAGGGACCATTCAGTACTTC
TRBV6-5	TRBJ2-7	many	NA	CASSYLGSYEQYF	TGTGCCAGCAGTTATCTGGGGAGCTACGAGCAGTACTTC
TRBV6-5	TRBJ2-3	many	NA	CASSYAGSTDTQYF	TGTGCCAGCAGTTACGCGGGATCCACAGATACGCAGTATTTT
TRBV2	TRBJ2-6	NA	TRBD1	CASSPTGFGANVLTF	TGTGCCAGCAGTCCGACAGGGTTTGGGGCCAACGTCCTGACTTTC
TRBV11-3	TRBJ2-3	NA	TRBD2	CASSTKRGGPDTQYF	TGTGCCAGCAGCACCAAGCGGGGGGGCCCAGATACGCAGTATTTT
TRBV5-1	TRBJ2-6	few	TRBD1	CASSQTGLSSGANVLTF	TGCGCCAGCAGCCAGACAGGGCTGAGCTCTGGGGCCAACGTCCTGACTTTC
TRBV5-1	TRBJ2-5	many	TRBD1	CASNPQGASQETQYF	TGCGCCAGCAACCCACAGGGGGCCTCTCAAGAGACCCAGTACTTC
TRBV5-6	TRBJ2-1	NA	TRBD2	CASSLSGGGSLREQFF	TGTGCCAGCAGCCTTAGCGGGGGGGGGTCTCTTCGAGAGCAGTTCTTC
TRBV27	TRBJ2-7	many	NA	CASSLEGMDEQYF	TGTGCCAGCAGTTTAGAGGGGATGGACGAGCAGTACTTC
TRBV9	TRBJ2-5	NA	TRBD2	CASSVGASGFQETQYF	TGTGCCAGCAGCGTAGGGGCTAGCGGGTTTCAAGAGACCCAGTACTTC
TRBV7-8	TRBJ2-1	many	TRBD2	CASSSRLAGDEQFF	TGTGCCAGCAGCTCCAGACTAGCGGGGGATGAGCAGTTCTTC
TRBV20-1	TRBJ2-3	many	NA	CSASLGMGTDTQYF	TGCAGTGCTAGTCTGGGGATGGGCACAGATACGCAGTATTTT
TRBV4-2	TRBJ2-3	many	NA	CASSQDSLADTQYF	TGTGCCAGCAGCCAAGACTCCCTAGCAGACACGCAGTATTTT
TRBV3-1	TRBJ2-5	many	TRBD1	CASSLTGGRETQYF	TGTGCCAGCAGCTTGACAGGGGGCCGGGAGACCCAGTACTTC
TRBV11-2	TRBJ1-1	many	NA	CASSPGHGGLGRTEAFF	TGTGCCAGCAGCCCCGGGCACGGGGGGCTCGGAAGAACTGAAGCTTTCTTT
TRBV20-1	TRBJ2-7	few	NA	CSARDLTGEQYF	TGCAGTGCTAGAGACCTGACGGGGGAGCAGTACTTC
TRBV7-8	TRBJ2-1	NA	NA	CASSPVESSYNEQFF	TGTGCCAGCAGCCCCGTGGAGAGCTCCTACAATGAGCAGTTCTTC
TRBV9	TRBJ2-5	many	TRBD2	CASSVGAAGDETQYF	TGTGCCAGCAGCGTAGGGGCAGCGGGAGATGAGACCCAGTACTTC
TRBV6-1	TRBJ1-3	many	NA	CASGWGGNTIYF	TGTGCCAGCGGATGGGGTGGAAACACCATATATTTT
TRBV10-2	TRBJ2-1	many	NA	CASSGYRGAYNEQFF	TGCGCCAGCAGTGGGTACCGGGGGGCGTACAATGAGCAGTTCTTC
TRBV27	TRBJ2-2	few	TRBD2	CASRGLAGVYTGELFF	TGTGCCAGCAGAGGCCTAGCGGGAGTTTACACCGGGGAGCTGTTTTTT
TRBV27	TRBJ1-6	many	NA	CASGVKTNYSPLHF	TGTGCCAGCGGGGTAAAAACTAATTATTCACCCCTCCACTTT
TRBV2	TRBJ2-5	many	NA	CASNADKITETQYF	TGTGCCAGCAACGCGGATAAGATTACAGAGACCCAGTACTTC
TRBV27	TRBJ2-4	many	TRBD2	CASSPTSGRALLAKNIQYF	TGTGCCAGCAGTCCGACTAGCGGGAGGGCGTTACTAGCCAAAAACATTCAGTACTTC